The 13 T cell receptor beta chains listed next were all sequenced from one sample in a study of blood T cell repertoires in COVID-19. Profiled with immunoSEQ multiplex PCR; TCRdb holds only in-frame clones, not every one. The sample contains more than 250,000 clones, 70% to 90% of which appear only once. Material for sequencing was PBMCs or T cells enriched from blood (not recorded which). The receptors derive from a man aged 30-40 years who had recovered from COVID-19.

The gene calls are TRBV10-3 and TRBJ2-1, with TRBD2 identical over 7 bases. The trim removed 3 bases at V and 0 bases at J, leaving 5 bases unmatched. CDR1 is ENHRY and CDR2 is SYGVKD in the germline V gene. The CDR3 is 16 residues long. The CDR3 DNA follows: TGTGCCATCAGTGAAAGGCGGGGGAGCTCCTACAATGAGCAGTTCTTC. This sequence encodes CAISERRGSSYNEQFF.

This clone was seen once. The J gene is TRBJ1-3, the V gene TRBV4-1; D not resolved. Trimming removed 4 bases from V and 3 bases from J, with 13 bases in between. The CDR3 runs 15 residues. Germline values: CDR1 MGHRA, CDR2 YSYEKL. CDR3 sequence reads: CASSPGVVDGNTIYF. The CDR3 DNA reads TGCGCCAGCAGCCCGGGAGTAGTCGATGGAAACACCATATATTTT.

The V call is TRBV5-1, the J call TRBJ2-7, with D unresolved. CDR1 is SGHRS, CDR2 YFSETQ, per germline. The CDR3 extends over 16 amino acids. Trimming removed 2 bases at V and 1 base at J, with 16 bases between. CDR3 sequence (DNA): TGCGCCAGCAGCTTAATGACACCGTTTGCGTCCTACGAGCAGTACTTC. It yields the protein CASSLMTPFASYEQYF.

The V and J genes are TRBV10-3 and TRBJ1-2, with D perhaps TRBD1 (6 bases). CDR1 and CDR2 (germline): ENHRY, SYGVKD. This CDR3 contains 13 residues. V was shortened by 4 bases and J by 6 bases, with 12 bases between the two germline ends. CDR3 sequence: CAISVQGSNGYTF. The CDR3 bases are TGTGCCATCAGTGTGCAGGGGAGTAATGGCTACACCTTC.

J is TRBJ1-1 and V is TRBV10-3; D remains ambiguous. The ends were cut back, 4 bases at V and 1 base at J, with 10 bases in the middle. Germline values: CDR1 ENHRY, CDR2 SYGVKD. The length of the CDR3 is 14 residues. In nucleotides, the CDR3 is TGTGCCATCAGTGGATCTACAGCGAACACTGAAGCTTTCTTT. This codes for CAISGSTANTEAFF.

The chain recombines TRBV5-1 with TRBJ1-3; 7 bases align to TRBD1. V trimming: 5 bases; J trimming: 2 bases; junction bases outside the gene matches: 7. Looked up from germline, CDR1 is SGHRS and CDR2 is YFSETQ. This CDR3 region has 15 residues. The CDR3 spells CASSNEGATGNTIYF. In nucleotides, the CDR3 is TGCGCCAGCAGTAACGAGGGGGCAACTGGAAACACCATATATTTT.

J is TRBJ1-4 and V is TRBV11-2; D might be TRBD1 (5 bases). The CDR3 has 15 amino acids. Germline V lookup: CDR1 SGHAT, CDR2 FQNNGV. V lost 2 bases and J 4 bases, leaving 11 bases between the germline ends. CDR3 sequence reads: CASSLRAGNNEKLFF. CDR3 DNA: TGTGCCAGCAGCTTAAGGGCAGGGAATAATGAAAAACTGTTTTTT.

The chain has TRBV2 and TRBJ1-2, with 11 nucleotides matching TRBD1. The CDR3 contains 16 residues. Germline trimming cut 4 bases from V and 4 bases from J; bases unmatched to any gene: 8. CDR1 and CDR2 from the germline V gene are SNHLY and FYNNEI. The CDR3 spells CASSGTGGGLIYGYTF. CDR3 coding DNA: TGTGCCAGCAGTGGGACAGGGGGCGGCCTAATCTATGGCTACACCTTC.

V usage is TRBV3-1 (or the pseudogene TRBV3-2) and J usage is TRBJ1-5; a possible D gene is TRBD1 (5 bases). This CDR3 is 15 amino acids long. Germline CDR1 is LGHDT and CDR2 is YNNKEL (reference sequence). The ends were cut back, 0 bases at V and 6 bases at J, with 12 bases in the middle. The CDR3 reads CASSQDLGVAQPQHF. For the CDR3, the DNA is TGTGCCAGCAGCCAAGATTTAGGGGTTGCTCAGCCCCAGCATTTT.

The chain joins TRBV2 to TRBJ2-3; 11 nucleotides match TRBD2. The CDR3 runs to 19 residues. Germline CDR1 and CDR2: SNHLY and FYNNEI. J lost 0 bases, V lost 3 bases, and 11 bases had no gene match. CDR3 nucleotides: TGTGCCAGCAGTGATGTCTCCCCCCTAGCGGGGGGTAGCACAGATACGCAGTATTTT. It specifies CASSDVSPLAGGSTDTQYF.

This clone appeared a few times. The chain combines TRBV7-9 with TRBJ2-4; D is unresolved. CDR1 is SEHNR and CDR2 is FQNEAQ in the germline V gene (reference sequence). This CDR3 spans 12 amino acids. Trimming took 1 base from V and 15 from J, leaving 13 bases between them. The CDR3 loop is CASSLDSQMTYF. The CDR3 coding sequence is TGTGCCAGCAGCTTAGACAGCCAGATGACGTACTTC. The variable domain in full, with the rest retrieved from reference TRBV7-9 and TRBJ2-4, is DTGVSQNPRHKITKRGQNVTFRCDPISEHNRLYWYRQTLGQGPEFLTYFQNEAQLEKSRLLSDRFSAERPKGSFSTLEIQRTEQGDSAMYLCASSLDSQMTYFGAGTRLSVL.

The chain recombines TRBV5-4 with TRBJ2-7; 8 bases map to TRBD1. V was clipped by 4 bases and J by 4 bases; unmatched bases: 4. Germline V lookup: CDR1 SGHNT, CDR2 YYREEE (reference sequence). The CDR3 has 13 amino acids. CDR3 sequence: CASSDRGSYEQYF. The CDR3 DNA reads as TGTGCCAGCAGCGACAGGGGTAGTTACGAGCAGTACTTC. The whole variable domain, remainder taken from reference TRBV5-4 and TRBJ2-7, is ETGVTQSPTHLIKTRGQQVTLRCSSQSGHNTVSWYQQALGQGPQFIFQYYREEENGRGNFPPRFSGLQFPNYSSELNVNALELDDSALYLCASSDRGSYEQYFGPGTRLTVT.

The CDR3: CATSDTDTEQYF. CDR3 DNA: TGTGCCACCAGTGATACAGATACCGAGCAGTACTTC. The gene calls are TRBV24-1 and TRBJ2-7, with D unclear. The CDR3 consists of 12 residues. CDR1 and CDR2 (germline): KGHDR, SFDVKD. Trimming left V 3 bases short and J 6 bases short, with 8 bases between.